Listed below are T cell receptor beta chains from one sample, sequenced in a study of T-cell memory formation after mild COVID-19. Each CDR3 protein is one row after TCRdb ran MiXCR on the 5' RACE reads. The table records about 100,000 distinct CDR3 sequences, roughly 19% of them present only once. The sequencing sample was made of PBMCs or a T cell subset sorted from them (not recorded which). The receptors were sampled from a man between 18 and 29 years old who had mild COVID-19 (a few samples of this study predate the infection). Cell type and time point are not known. CDR3s leave out the opening cysteine and the closing phenylalanine or tryptophan. Each record gives: V gene, J gene, CDR3 protein.

TRBV5-5	TRBJ2-1	ASSPAGAGGGASREQF
TRBV12-3/TRBV12-4	TRBJ2-1	ASSQPGGQRNEQF
TRBV9	TRBJ1-3	ASSVANSGNTIY
TRBV5-5	TRBJ1-1	ASSLESLTTEAF
TRBV18	TRBJ2-5	ASSPTDGDGAQY
TRBV5-1	TRBJ2-1	ASSLGSGGAHNEQF
TRBV7-2	TRBJ1-1	ASSLSRGTEAF
TRBV6-2/TRBV6-3	TRBJ1-5	ASSYDRAPREGQPQH
TRBV5-1	TRBJ1-1	ASSLGGAPEAF
TRBV29-1	TRBJ1-1	SFTMGAGAF
TRBV11-2	TRBJ1-1	ASIFRSNTEAF
TRBV27	TRBJ2-2	ASSPARGANTGELF
TRBV30	TRBJ2-1	AWSPDYNEQF
TRBV24-1	TRBJ2-1	ATSALTGQQF
TRBV4-2	TRBJ2-5	ASSQEAGRETQY
TRBV4-2	TRBJ1-1	ASSQGSGWVRDTEAF
TRBV5-1	TRBJ1-1	ASSFHRQGTEAF
TRBV7-6	TRBJ2-7	ASSLARVGSEQY
TRBV10-3	TRBJ1-2	AISGGGLYGYT
TRBV7-2	TRBJ1-4	ASSFGGDSEKLF
TRBV6-5	TRBJ1-6	ASSKQPLGGGEYLH
TRBV4-1	TRBJ2-3	ASSSPERGVTDTQY
TRBV4-2	TRBJ2-1	ASSQAAQVENEQF